What follows are 15 T cell receptor beta chains derived from one specimen sequenced in a study of T cell responses to AZD1222 COVID-19 vaccine. Measured with immunoSEQ multiplex PCR; TCRdb has only the in-frame clones, and not every one. In the table there are more than 150,000 clones, 90% to 95% of which are singletons. The sequenced sample was peripheral blood, obtained 28 days after the second AZD1222 dose. The receptors derive from an adult who received the AZD1222 COVID-19 vaccine.

This chain uses TRBV3-1 (or the pseudogene TRBV3-2) with TRBJ1-1; tentatively, D is TRBD1 (6 bases). CDR3 length equals 14 residues. V was pared by 5 bases and J by 4 bases, with 14 bases between. In germline, CDR1 is LGHDT, CDR2 YNNKEL (reference sequence). CDR3 sequence: CASSLQGPGTEAFF. DNA for the CDR3: TGTGCCAGCAGCTTGCAGGGGCCGGGCACTGAAGCTTTCTTT.

The chain employs TRBV6-6 and TRBJ2-4; 11 nucleotides line up with TRBD1. Trimming cost V 7 bases and J 1 base; bases outside gene matches: 6. The CDR3 has 16 residues. Germline CDR1 MNHNY, CDR2 SVGAGI (reference sequence). This chain's CDR3 is CASTNGQGAAKNIQYF. In DNA form, the CDR3 reads TGTGCCAGCACAAACGGACAGGGGGCTGCCAAAAACATTCAGTACTTC.

The genes are TRBV9 and TRBJ2-7; weak D call: TRBD1 (5 bases). Trimming removed 3 bases from V and 0 bases from J, with 10 bases in between. The CDR3 length is 14 residues. Germline values: CDR1 SGDLS, CDR2 YYNGEE. CDR3 sequence reads: CASSATDLSYEQYF. CDR3 nucleotide sequence: TGTGCCAGCAGCGCGACAGACCTCTCCTACGAGCAGTACTTC. Filled out from reference TRBV9 and TRBJ2-7, the complete variable domain reads DSGVTQTPKHLITATGQRVTLRCSPRSGDLSVYWYQQSLDQGLQFLIQYYNGEERAKGNILERFSAQQFPDLHSELNLSSLELGDSALYFCASSATDLSYEQYFGPGTRLTVT.

The V and J genes are TRBV5-6 and TRBJ1-4, with 10 bases identical to TRBD1. This CDR3 contains 14 residues. CDR1 and CDR2 from the germline V gene are SGHDT and YYEEEE. The junction had 3 bases not matched to a gene; V was cut back by 3 bases and J by 7 bases. The chain's CDR3 is CASSWGQGPEKLFF. The CDR3 DNA is TGTGCCAGCAGCTGGGGACAGGGGCCTGAAAAACTGTTTTTT. The entire variable domain, with the rest obtained from reference TRBV5-6 and TRBJ1-4, is as follows: DAGVTQSPTHLIKTRGQQVTLRCSPKSGHDTVSWYQQALGQGPQFIFQYYEEEERQRGNFPDRFSGHQFPNYSSELNVNALLLGDSALYLCASSWGQGPEKLFFGSGTQLSVL.

The rearrangement joins TRBV9 to TRBJ1-2; TRBD1 matches 9 bases. There are 15 residues in the CDR3. J gave up 2 bases and V 4 bases, and 6 bases lay outside the gene matches. From germline, CDR1 is SGDLS and CDR2 YYNGEE. The CDR3 loop reads CASSPGDRVNYGYTF. CDR3 DNA sequence: TGTGCCAGCAGCCCGGGGGACAGGGTAAACTATGGCTACACCTTC.

Here the CDR3 DNA reads TGTGCCAGCAGTGTTTTGAGCAATCAGCCCCAGCATTTT. Translating gives CASSVLSNQPQHF. V gene TRBV2 combines with J gene TRBJ1-5; D remains ambiguous. Trimming removed 4 bases at V and 1 base at J, with 5 bases between. Per germline, CDR1 SNHLY and CDR2 FYNNEI. CDR3 length equals 13 residues.

The V call is TRBV7-9, the J call TRBJ1-1; maybe TRBD1 (6 bases). CDR1 is SEHNR, CDR2 FQNEAQ, per germline (reference sequence). The CDR3 length is 13 residues. Trimming took off 7 bases at V and 6 bases at J, with 15 bases between the two ends. CDR3 bases: TGTGCCAGCACAGGGGCAGTCGTAGCTGAAGCTTTCTTT. Protein: CASTGAVVAEAFF.

This clone occurred once. The V gene is TRBV25-1, the J gene TRBJ1-2; 8 nucleotides align to TRBD1. V gave up 3 bases and J gave up 4 bases; unmatched junction bases: 7. This CDR3 comprises 15 residues. The germline CDR1 and CDR2 sequences are MGHDK and SYGVNS. The CDR3 bases are TGTGCCAGCAGTGAGCCCGGACAGGGTTCCTATGGCTACACCTTC. It translates to CASSEPGQGSYGYTF.

The V and J genes are TRBV7-6 and TRBJ1-3, with D perhaps TRBD1 (5 bases). The germline gives CDR1 SGHVS, CDR2 FNYEAQ. V was pared by 0 bases and J by 3 bases, with 15 bases between. This CDR3 has 17 amino acids. This chain's CDR3 is CASSLAVQGVLGNTIYF. The CDR3 DNA reads as TGTGCCAGCAGCTTAGCGGTCCAGGGTGTTCTTGGAAACACCATATATTTT.

The chain is built from TRBV19 and TRBJ1-2; D is possibly TRBD1 (5 bases). Deletions cut 6 bases from V and 8 bases from J, with 19 bases between. CDR1 is LNHDA, CDR2 SQIVND, per germline (reference sequence). This CDR3 comprises 14 residues. The CDR3: CASRAIGTTNGYTF. The CDR3 region has the DNA TGTGCCAGTAGGGCGATCGGGACGACGAACGGCTACACCTTC.

J is TRBJ2-7 and V is TRBV28; 7 bases agree with TRBD2. Germline loops: CDR1 MDHEN, CDR2 SYDVKM. The CDR3 totals 14 residues. The V and J ends lost 3 bases and 2 bases, in that order; junction bases with no gene match: 4. CDR3 region: CASSFRDYTYEQYF. As DNA, the CDR3 is TGTGCCAGCAGTTTCCGGGACTACACCTACGAGCAGTACTTC.

This chain links TRBV11-2 with TRBJ1-4; 8 bases are shared with TRBD1. Losses at the gene ends were 5 bases for V and 3 bases for J; bases not matched to a gene: 11. CDR1 is SGHAT and CDR2 is FQNNGV in the germline V gene. The length of the CDR3 is 17 residues. CDR3 sequence reads: CASSRNDRGGSNEKLFF. As DNA, the CDR3 is TGTGCCAGCAGCAGAAACGACAGGGGTGGCTCTAATGAAAAACTGTTTTTT.

V and J are TRBV5-1 and TRBJ1-5; tentatively, D is TRBD1 (6 bases). Trimming shortened V by 4 bases and J by 4 bases, and 15 bases separated the two germline ends. Looked up from germline, CDR1 is SGHRS and CDR2 is YFSETQ. This CDR3 contains 15 residues. The CDR3 nucleotides are TGCGCCAGCAGCGAAACTACAGGGCTTAATCAGCCCCAGCATTTT. This translates into CASSETTGLNQPQHF.

This chain connects TRBV9 to TRBJ1-1; maybe TRBD1 (5 bases). CDR3 length equals 15 residues. The V end was cut by 4 bases, the J end by 0 bases, with 13 bases between. The germline CDR1 and CDR2 sequences are SGDLS and YYNGEE. CDR3 amino acids: CASSRQPSMNTEAFF. DNA for the CDR3: TGTGCCAGCAGCAGACAGCCTTCAATGAACACTGAAGCTTTCTTT.

The CDR3 is CAALDIGVNQPQHF. The CDR3 DNA is TGTGCCGCCCTCGACATCGGTGTCAATCAGCCCCAGCATTTT. V is TRBV6-6 and J is TRBJ1-5; D gene unclear. Trimming pared 11 bases from V and 3 bases from J, leaving 17 bases between. Germline lookup yields CDR1 MNHNY and CDR2 SVGAGI (reference sequence). CDR3 length: 14 amino acids.